This T cell receptor beta chain was captured by sequencing in a study of blood T cell repertoires in COVID-19. Study in general: Some COVID-19 samples were acute and others convalescent; all came from the United States, Italy and Spain.

Original processing notes: Cell counts per sample came from amplifying reference gene primers. Repertoires were generated with immunoSEQ multiplex PCR, while TCRdb's copy carries only in-frame clones and drops some. Clonal size and the V and J genes are those of that table, whereas D and trimming came from the DNA. The table records about 130,000 clones, more than 70% of them present only once. V was shortened by 5 bases and J by 2 bases, with 5 bases between the two germline ends. Germline V lookup: CDR1 ENHRY, CDR2 SYGVKD. The length of the CDR3 is 12 residues. This clone has more than one count but fewer than ten.

The TCR originated in a woman between 55 and 75 years old with acute or convalescent COVID-19. Sequences were obtained from peripheral blood. The V gene is TRBV10-3, the J gene TRBJ2-3; D is undetermined. The CDR3 reads CAISSNTDTQYF. CDR3 nucleotide sequence: TGTGCCATCAGTTCTAACACAGATACGCAGTATTTT.